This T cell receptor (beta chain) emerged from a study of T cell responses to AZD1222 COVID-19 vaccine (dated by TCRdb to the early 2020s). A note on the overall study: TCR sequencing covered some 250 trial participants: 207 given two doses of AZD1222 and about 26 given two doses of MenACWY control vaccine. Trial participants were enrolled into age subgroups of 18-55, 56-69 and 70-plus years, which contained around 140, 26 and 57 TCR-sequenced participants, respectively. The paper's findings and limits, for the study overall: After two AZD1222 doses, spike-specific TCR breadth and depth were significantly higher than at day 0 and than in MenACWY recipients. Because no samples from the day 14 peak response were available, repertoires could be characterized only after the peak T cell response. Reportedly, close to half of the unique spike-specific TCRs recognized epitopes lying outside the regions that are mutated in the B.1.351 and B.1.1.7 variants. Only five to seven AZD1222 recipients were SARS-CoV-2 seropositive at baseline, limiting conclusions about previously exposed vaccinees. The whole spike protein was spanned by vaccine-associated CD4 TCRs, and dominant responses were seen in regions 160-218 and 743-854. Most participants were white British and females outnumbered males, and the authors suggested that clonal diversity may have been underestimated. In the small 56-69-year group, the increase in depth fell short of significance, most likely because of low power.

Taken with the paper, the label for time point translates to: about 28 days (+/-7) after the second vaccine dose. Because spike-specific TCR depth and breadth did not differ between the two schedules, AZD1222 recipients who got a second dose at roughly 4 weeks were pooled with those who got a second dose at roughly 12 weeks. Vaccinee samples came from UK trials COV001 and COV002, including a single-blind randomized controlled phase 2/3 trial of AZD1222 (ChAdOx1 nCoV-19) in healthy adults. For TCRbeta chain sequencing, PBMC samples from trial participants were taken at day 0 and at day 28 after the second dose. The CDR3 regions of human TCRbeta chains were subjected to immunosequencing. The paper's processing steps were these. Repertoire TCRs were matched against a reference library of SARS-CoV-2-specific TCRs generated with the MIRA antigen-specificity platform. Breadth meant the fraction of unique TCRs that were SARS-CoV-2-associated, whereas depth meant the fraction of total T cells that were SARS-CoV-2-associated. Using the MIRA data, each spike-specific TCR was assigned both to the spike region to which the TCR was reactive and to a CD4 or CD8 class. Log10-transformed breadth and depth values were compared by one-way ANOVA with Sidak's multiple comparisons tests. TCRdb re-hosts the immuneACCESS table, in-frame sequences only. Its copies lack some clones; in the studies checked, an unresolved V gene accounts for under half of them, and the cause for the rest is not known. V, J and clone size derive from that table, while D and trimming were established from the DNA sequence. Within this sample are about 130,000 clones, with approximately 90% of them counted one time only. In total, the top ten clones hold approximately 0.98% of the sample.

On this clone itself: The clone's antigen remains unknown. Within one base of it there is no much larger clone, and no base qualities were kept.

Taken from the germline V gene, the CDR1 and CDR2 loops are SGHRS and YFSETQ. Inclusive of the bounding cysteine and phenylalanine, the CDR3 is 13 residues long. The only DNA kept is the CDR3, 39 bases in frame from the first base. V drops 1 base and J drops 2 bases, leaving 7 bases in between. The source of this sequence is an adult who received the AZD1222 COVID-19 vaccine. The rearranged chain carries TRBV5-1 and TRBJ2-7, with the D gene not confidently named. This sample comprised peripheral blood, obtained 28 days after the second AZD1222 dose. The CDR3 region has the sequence CASSLYNTYEQYF. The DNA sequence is TGCGCCAGCAGCTTGTACAACACCTACGAGCAGTACTTC.